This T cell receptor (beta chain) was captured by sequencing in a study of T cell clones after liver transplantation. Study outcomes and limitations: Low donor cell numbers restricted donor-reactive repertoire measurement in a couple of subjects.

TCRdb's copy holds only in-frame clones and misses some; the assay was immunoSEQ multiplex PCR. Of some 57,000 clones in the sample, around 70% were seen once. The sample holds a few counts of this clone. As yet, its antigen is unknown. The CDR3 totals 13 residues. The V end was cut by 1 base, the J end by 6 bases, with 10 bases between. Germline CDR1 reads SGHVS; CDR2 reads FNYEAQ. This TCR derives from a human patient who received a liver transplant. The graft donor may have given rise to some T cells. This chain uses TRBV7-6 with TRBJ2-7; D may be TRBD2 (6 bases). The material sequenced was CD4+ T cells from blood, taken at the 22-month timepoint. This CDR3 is CASSLDLGGEQYF. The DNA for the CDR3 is TGTGCCAGCAGCTTAGATTTGGGGGGCGAGCAGTACTTC.